One T cell receptor beta chain is described in this entry. This entry comes from a study of blood T cell repertoires in COVID-19. The overall study: The United States, Italy and Spain provided the acute and convalescent COVID-19 samples.

Produced via immunoSEQ multiplex PCR; TCRdb's table is partial and in-frame only. The repertoire holds around 250,000 clones, with 70% to 85% as singletons. The CDR3 runs to 13 residues. Losses at the gene ends were 5 bases for V and 7 bases for J; bases not matched to a gene: 5. The source is a man aged 35-49 years who had recovered from COVID-19. V is TRBV12-3 or TRBV12-4 and J is TRBJ1-2; the match to TRBD1 covers 9 bases. Sequencing input: PBMCs or T cells enriched from blood (not recorded which). The CDR3 DNA is TGTGCCAGCAGTCTACAGGGGGCGGGTGGCTACACCTTC. Its translation is CASSLQGAGGYTF.